One sample yielded the 32 T cell receptor beta chains listed below, sequenced in a study of chemoradiotherapy in HPV16-positive cancers. Assay used: immunoSEQ multiplex PCR; TCRdb lists only in-frame clones, some missing. The sample contains thousands of clones, 80% to 90% of which appear only once. Here the sequenced sample was tumor tissue, taken from a patient who underwent chemoradiotherapy. The receptors shown here come from a human donor with HPV-associated anogenital cancer.

The genes are TRBV29-1 and TRBJ2-3; 14 bases agree with TRBD2. This CDR3 has 15 amino acids. Trimming removed 3 bases from V and 6 bases from J; junction bases left unmatched: 5. Looked up from germline, CDR1 is SQVTM and CDR2 is ANQGSEA. The DNA for the CDR3 is TGCAGCGTTGAGGGACTAGCGGGAGCTCGGGATACGCAGTATTTT. This codes for CSVEGLAGARDTQYF.

The chain joins TRBV5-6 to TRBJ1-4; TRBD1 matches 7 bases. V trimming: 3 bases; J trimming: 7 bases; junction bases outside the gene matches: 6. CDR3 length: 14 residues. Per the germline V gene, CDR1 is SGHDT and CDR2 is YYEEEE. The CDR3: CASSSTGRFEKLFF. CDR3 DNA: TGTGCCAGCAGCTCGACAGGGAGGTTTGAAAAACTGTTTTTT.

The J gene is TRBJ1-2, the V gene TRBV14, with 7 bases lining up with TRBD1. Germline V gene lookup returns CDR1 SGHDN and CDR2 FVKESK. The V segment lost 4 bases and the J segment 10 bases; nucleotides outside the gene matches: 12. CDR3 length equals 14 residues. The CDR3 DNA reads as TGTGCCAGCAGCCCAAGCCTACAGGGGATCGCCTACACCTTC. Translating gives CASSPSLQGIAYTF.

The chain recombines TRBV5-4 with TRBJ2-2; a possible D gene is TRBD2 (5 bases). V lost 0 bases to trimming and J lost 7 bases, with 10 bases between them. Germline values: CDR1 SGHNT, CDR2 YYREEE (reference sequence). The CDR3 runs to 14 residues. In DNA, the CDR3 is TGTGCCAGCAGCTTGGGGGAGAAGGGCGGGGAGCTGTTTTTT. This gives the protein CASSLGEKGGELFF.

The chain is built from TRBV27 and TRBJ1-5; no definite D call. With 6 bases removed from V and 0 bases from J, the gap between germline ends came to 12 bases. This CDR3 region has 15 residues. Germline CDR1 reads MNHEY; CDR2 reads SMNVEV (reference sequence). The CDR3, as DNA: TGTGCCAGCAGGCTCAGACGGTTTAGCAATCAGCCCCAGCATTTT. It encodes CASRLRRFSNQPQHF.

The rearrangement links TRBV7-3 to TRBJ1-6, with D perhaps TRBD1 (6 bases). The CDR3 covers 15 residues. Germline V gives CDR1 SGHTA, CDR2 FQGTGA. V dropped 3 bases and J dropped 10 bases, with 16 bases sitting between them. In DNA, the CDR3 is TGTGCCAGCAGCTTCCTCGGGGCAGGGGAGTCACCCCTCCACTTT. Protein sequence: CASSFLGAGESPLHF.

The chain has TRBV6-5 and TRBJ1-3; D perhaps matches TRBD1 (5 bases). The ends were cut back, 2 bases at V and 0 bases at J, with 11 bases in the middle. CDR1 is MNHEY, CDR2 SVGAGI, per germline. CDR3 length: 16 residues. The CDR3 region is CASSYNRPSSGNTIYF. CDR3 DNA sequence: TGTGCCAGCAGTTACAACAGGCCCTCCTCTGGAAACACCATATATTTT.

The chain joins TRBV29-1 to TRBJ2-2, with 8 positions matching TRBD1. The CDR3 has 14 residues. CDR1 is SQVTM and CDR2 is ANQGSEA in the germline V gene. V was pared by 5 bases and J by 2 bases, with 4 bases of the junction left unmatched. DNA of the CDR3: TGCAGCGTTCTCAGGGGGCTCAACACCGGGGAGCTGTTTTTT. It codes for CSVLRGLNTGELFF.

This sequence joins TRBV27 and TRBJ1-4; no clear D gene. Deletions cut 5 bases from V and 8 bases from J, with 15 bases between. The length of the CDR3 is 14 residues. Germline values: CDR1 MNHEY, CDR2 SMNVEV (reference sequence). The CDR3 protein is CASSPQSRHEKLFF. CDR3 sequence (DNA): TGTGCCAGCAGTCCACAGTCGAGGCACGAAAAACTGTTTTTT.

This clone qualifies as large (0.1 to 1%). The chain couples TRBV2 to TRBJ1-5; TRBD1 agrees at 9 bases. The V gene's germline CDR1 is SNHLY and CDR2 FYNNEI. The CDR3 is made up of 15 amino acids. The J segment lost 4 bases and the V segment lost 1 base, leaving 2 bases of the junction unmatched. DNA of the CDR3: TGTGCCAGCAGTGAAGAGGGGACAGGGAATCAGCCCCAGCATTTT. Its protein is CASSEEGTGNQPQHF.

The chain has TRBV6-1 and TRBJ2-4; 9 positions match TRBD2. Trimming removed 6 bases from V and 1 base from J; junction bases left unmatched: 4. CDR1 is MNHNS and CDR2 is SASEGT in the germline V gene. The CDR3 runs 15 residues. CDR3 loop: CASSSGLAAKNIQYF. The CDR3 DNA is TGTGCCAGCAGCTCTGGACTAGCGGCCAAAAACATTCAGTACTTC.

The chain has TRBV7-6 and TRBJ2-3; no clear D. The length of the CDR3 is 14 residues. Germline assignment: CDR1 SGHVS and CDR2 FNYEAQ. V was trimmed by 10 bases and J by 0 bases, leaving 14 bases between them. This CDR3 reads CATSNAASTDTQYF. For the CDR3, the DNA is TGTGCCACCTCTAACGCGGCAAGCACAGATACGCAGTATTTT. Full variable domain (remainder filled in from reference TRBV7-6 and TRBJ2-3): GAGVSQSPRYKVTKRGQDVALRCDPISGHVSLYWYRQALGQGPEFLTYFNYEAQQDKSGLPNDRFSAERPEGSISTLTIQRTEQRDSAMYRCATSNAASTDTQYFGPGTRLTVL.

This clone was detected a few times. This chain uses TRBV7-2 with TRBJ1-1, with 7 bases that match TRBD1. The V segment lost 3 bases and the J segment 1 base; nucleotides outside the gene matches: 5. The germline V gene has CDR1 SGHTA and CDR2 FQGNSA. CDR3 length equals 15 residues. The CDR3 protein is CASSFGDSGNTEAFF. Here the CDR3 DNA reads TGTGCCAGCAGCTTTGGGGACAGTGGGAACACTGAAGCTTTCTTT.

The gene calls are TRBV6-1 and TRBJ2-3; 7 bases are shared with TRBD1. CDR3 length equals 14 residues. J gave up 4 bases and V 3 bases, and 4 bases lay outside the gene matches. Germline CDR1 is MNHNS and CDR2 is SASEGT. The CDR3 spells CASSDRGLSDTQYF. CDR3 coding DNA: TGTGCCAGCAGTGATAGGGGGCTTTCAGATACGCAGTATTTT.

The chain is built from TRBV29-1 and TRBJ1-3; 8 bases map to TRBD1. CDR1 is SQVTM, CDR2 ANQGSEA, per germline. There are 13 residues in the CDR3. Losses at the gene ends were 3 bases for V and 6 bases for J; bases not matched to a gene: 4. This CDR3 is CSVDRGRINTIYF. The DNA of the CDR3 is TGCAGCGTTGACAGGGGGCGCATAAACACCATATATTTT.

The J gene is TRBJ1-1, the V gene TRBV2; 9 bases are shared with TRBD1. CDR3 length: 14 amino acids. Germline values: CDR1 SNHLY, CDR2 FYNNEI. V was pared by 7 bases and J by 3 bases, with 6 bases of the junction left unmatched. The CDR3 loop is CASITGGADTEAFF. CDR3 sequence (DNA): TGTGCCAGCATCACAGGGGGCGCCGACACTGAAGCTTTCTTT.

The chain joins TRBV9 to TRBJ1-2; D is undetermined. V lost 0 bases and J lost 2, with 5 bases in between. This CDR3 region has 13 residues. The germline CDR1 and CDR2 sequences are SGDLS and YYNGEE. Here the CDR3 reads CASSVDTNYGYTF. Written as DNA, the CDR3 is TGTGCCAGCAGCGTAGATACGAACTATGGCTACACCTTC.

The rearrangement joins TRBV6-5 to TRBJ2-5; TRBD2 might be the D (5 bases). The CDR3 spans 14 residues. Looked up from germline, CDR1 is MNHEY and CDR2 is SVGAGI. Trimming cost V 3 bases and J 4 bases, with 12 bases left between them. The CDR3 spells CASSYGLVGETQYF. In DNA, the CDR3 is TGTGCCAGCAGTTATGGACTGGTTGGAGAGACCCAGTACTTC.

For the CDR3, the DNA is TGTGCCAGCAGCCCTCAGGGACGGGACTCCTACAATGAGCAGTTCTTC. As protein: CASSPQGRDSYNEQFF. The genes are TRBV7-8 and TRBJ2-1, with D perhaps matching TRBD1 or TRBD2 (5 bases each). The V and J ends lost 5 bases and 0 bases respectively, with 14 bases between them. This CDR3 is 16 amino acids long. Germline V CDR1 and CDR2: SGHVS, FQNEAQ.

V is TRBV7-2 and J is TRBJ2-6, with a tentative D call TRBD1 (6 bases). V was trimmed by 9 bases and J by 2 bases, leaving 17 bases between them. The CDR3 is 16 amino acids. In germline, CDR1 is SGHTA, CDR2 FQGNSA. The DNA for the CDR3 is TGTGCCAGTTCCCTTCAGGGGACAACTGGGGCCAACGTCCTGACTTTC. Its protein product is CASSLQGTTGANVLTF.

The chain uses TRBV4-1 and TRBJ2-1; possibly TRBD2 for D (6 bases). This CDR3 is built from 17 residues. The V end was cut by 2 bases, the J end by 5 bases, with 19 bases between. Germline CDR1 is MGHRA and CDR2 is YSYEKL. The CDR3 sequence is CASSQIGTREQDNEQFF. Written as DNA, the CDR3 is TGCGCCAGCAGCCAAATTGGCACACGGGAGCAAGACAATGAGCAGTTCTTC.

The J gene is TRBJ1-2, the V gene TRBV11-2; no clear D. Between the trimmed V and J ends, which lost 1 base and 4 bases, there was a span of 7 bases. The CDR3 runs 13 residues. The V gene's germline CDR1 is SGHAT and CDR2 FQNNGV. The DNA for the CDR3 is TGTGCCAGCAGCTTAGGGGAGGGCTATGGCTACACCTTC. Translated: CASSLGEGYGYTF.

This clone is a singleton in its sample. The chain uses TRBV5-1 and TRBJ1-4, with D perhaps matching TRBD1 (5 bases). The ends were cut back, 0 bases at V and 7 bases at J, with 10 bases in the middle. The CDR3 runs to 14 residues. Germline values: CDR1 SGHRS, CDR2 YFSETQ. Here the CDR3 reads CASSLARVSEKLFF. Written as DNA, the CDR3 is TGCGCCAGCAGCTTGGCCAGGGTTAGTGAAAAACTGTTTTTT.

This clone showed up just once. The chain recombines TRBV6-5 with TRBJ2-3; D gene ambiguous. The CDR3 loop spans 12 amino acids. Germline CDR1 MNHEY, CDR2 SVGAGI. V was trimmed by 6 bases and J by 5 bases, leaving 9 bases between them. In DNA, the CDR3 is TGTGCCAGCAGCTCATCTGGAGATACGCAGTATTTT. Translated, it gives CASSSSGDTQYF.

J is TRBJ1-5 and V is TRBV7-2; 11 bases are a match to TRBD1. The germline V gene encodes CDR1 SGHTA and CDR2 FQGNSA. The V segment lost 6 bases and the J segment 6 bases; nucleotides outside the gene matches: 7. The CDR3 is 15 amino acids. CDR3 bases: TGTGCCAGCAGTTCTGGACAGGGGGCGGGTCAGCCCCAGCATTTT. Protein: CASSSGQGAGQPQHF. Supplemented by reference TRBV7-2 and TRBJ1-5, the full variable domain reads GAGVSQSPSNKVTEKGKDVELRCDPISGHTALYWYRQSLGQGLEFLIYFQGNSAPDKSGLPSDRFSAERTGGSVSTLTIQRTQQEDSAVYLCASSSGQGAGQPQHFGDGTRLSIL.

The chain is built from TRBV27 and TRBJ1-6; 8 nucleotides match TRBD1. The V segment lost 8 bases and the J segment 7 bases; nucleotides outside the gene matches: 10. Germline CDR1 reads MNHEY; CDR2 reads SMNVEV (reference sequence). This CDR3 comprises 15 residues. CDR3 protein: CASAGQGGLNSPLHF. CDR3 DNA: TGTGCCAGCGCCGGACAGGGCGGGTTGAATTCACCCCTCCACTTT.

J is TRBJ1-5 and V is TRBV7-9; D remains unclear. CDR3 length: 16 residues. The germline V and J ends were trimmed by 5 bases and 2 bases, with 16 bases remaining between them. Germline CDR1 and CDR2: SEHNR and FQNEAQ (reference sequence). CDR3 region: CASSPGSATGNQPQHF. The CDR3 bases are TGTGCCAGCAGCCCCGGGTCAGCTACGGGCAATCAGCCCCAGCATTTT.

The gene calls are TRBV5-1 and TRBJ2-1, with D hard to call. Trimming took 0 bases from V and 5 from J, leaving 9 bases between them. The CDR3 spans 14 residues. Per the germline V gene, CDR1 is SGHRS and CDR2 is YFSETQ. The CDR3 here is CASSLENHDNEQFF. The DNA for the CDR3 is TGCGCCAGCAGCTTGGAAAACCACGACAATGAGCAGTTCTTC.

The chain is built from TRBV5-1 and TRBJ2-7, with D unresolved. Germline V gives CDR1 SGHRS, CDR2 YFSETQ. V was pared by 4 bases and J by 7 bases, with 15 bases between. This CDR3 region has 13 residues. CDR3 residues: CASSQMGGWEQYF. The CDR3 region has the DNA TGCGCCAGCAGCCAAATGGGCGGTTGGGAGCAGTACTTC.

This chain joins TRBV19 and TRBJ1-5, with D possibly being TRBD1 (5 bases). The CDR3 has 13 residues. Between the trimmed V and J ends, which lost 9 bases and 4 bases, there was a span of 13 bases. Germline V gives CDR1 LNHDA, CDR2 SQIVND (reference sequence). In DNA form, the CDR3 reads TGTGCCAGCCTAGCGGGGCTAAATCAGCCCCAGCATTTT. Its protein is CASLAGLNQPQHF. Complete variable domain (other parts from reference TRBV19 and TRBJ1-5): DGGITQSPKYLFRKEGQNVTLSCEQNLNHDAMYWYRQDPGQGLRLIYYSQIVNDFQKGDIAEGYSVSREKKESFPLTVTSAQKNPTAFYLCASLAGLNQPQHFGDGTRLSIL.

The V gene is TRBV7-9, the J gene TRBJ1-4; D may be TRBD1 (6 bases). Germline lookup yields CDR1 SEHNR and CDR2 FQNEAQ (reference sequence). CDR3 size: 14 residues. V shed 4 bases and J shed 0 bases, with 6 bases lying between them. CDR3 sequence reads: CASSSGATNEKLFF. DNA for the CDR3: TGTGCCAGCAGCTCAGGGGCAACTAATGAAAAACTGTTTTTT.

V is TRBV19 and J is TRBJ2-7; 10 nucleotides agree with TRBD2. This CDR3 has 18 residues. The J segment lost 4 bases and the V segment lost 3 bases, leaving 15 bases of the junction unmatched. CDR1 and CDR2 from the germline V gene are LNHDA and SQIVND (reference sequence). CDR3 amino acids: CASSILAGAPDPIYEQYF. CDR3 coding DNA: TGTGCCAGTAGTATCCTAGCGGGGGCCCCAGACCCAATTTACGAGCAGTACTTC.